A single sample gave rise to the 21 T cell receptor beta chains below, sequenced in a study of T cell changes during pregnancy in multiple sclerosis. TCRdb keeps only in-frame clones here, not all; method: immunoSEQ multiplex PCR. The repertoire includes roughly 49,000 clones, 85% to 95% of them detected once, and less than 6.5% sits in the top ten. The starting material was CD8+ T cells from peripheral blood mononuclear cells, obtained in the first trimester of pregnancy. The receptors originated from a female donor with multiple sclerosis, enrolled in a pregnancy study.

This chain joins TRBV7-6 and TRBJ2-2; 12 bases are a match to TRBD2. Germline values: CDR1 SGHVS, CDR2 FNYEAQ. V shed 1 base, J shed 6 bases, and the junction held 18 bases outside the gene matches. The CDR3 sequence is 21 residues long. CDR3 in amino acids: CASSLGRALAGGPRTAGELFF. The DNA for the CDR3 is TGTGCCAGCAGCTTAGGACGGGCCCTAGCGGGAGGGCCCCGAACGGCCGGGGAGCTGTTTTTT.

The V gene is TRBV5-1, the J gene TRBJ2-7, with TRBD1 matching over 9 bases. This CDR3 is built from 14 residues. The germline CDR1 and CDR2 sequences are SGHRS and YFSETQ. Germline trimming cut 3 bases from V and 5 bases from J; bases unmatched to any gene: 6. CDR3 nucleotide sequence: TGCGCCAGCAGCTCCGGGACAGGGTTCGACGAGCAGTACTTC. It specifies CASSSGTGFDEQYF.

The chain employs TRBV5-4 and TRBJ1-2; 8 bases agree with TRBD1. V gave up 4 bases and J gave up 1 base; unmatched junction bases: 9. Germline CDR1 reads SGHNT; CDR2 reads YYREEE (reference sequence). This CDR3 has 16 residues. The CDR3 nucleotides are TGTGCCAGCAGCCGTACTGGACAGGGCCATAACTATGGCTACACCTTC. Protein: CASSRTGQGHNYGYTF.

V and J are TRBV19 and TRBJ1-5; 7 bases match TRBD1. In germline, CDR1 is LNHDA, CDR2 SQIVND (reference sequence). This CDR3 is 15 amino acids long. V lost 6 bases to trimming and J lost 3 bases; unmatched junction nucleotides: 8. CDR3 protein: CASSPTGALNQPQHF. The CDR3 region has the DNA TGTGCCAGTAGCCCAACAGGGGCCCTCAATCAGCCCCAGCATTTT.

The J gene is TRBJ2-7, the V gene TRBV5-6; possibly TRBD1 for D (5 bases). CDR1 and CDR2 from the germline V gene are SGHDT and YYEEEE. CDR3 length: 14 residues. Between the trimmed V and J ends, which lost 0 bases and 5 bases, there was a span of 12 bases. CDR3 in DNA: TGTGCCAGCAGCTTGGGTCAGGGCGACCACGAGCAGTACTTC. This translates into CASSLGQGDHEQYF.

The chain links TRBV15 to TRBJ1-5; D is ambiguous. The CDR3 length is 16 residues. Trimming stripped 1 base from V and 5 bases from J, with 15 bases between. Germline V gives CDR1 LNHNV, CDR2 YYDKDF (reference sequence). In DNA, the CDR3 is TGTGCCACCAGCAGAGGGGAGGGCGGGTATGATCAGCCCCAGCATTTT. Translation: CATSRGEGGYDQPQHF.

The chain carries TRBV19 and TRBJ2-2, with TRBD1 matching over 9 bases. Germline CDR1 reads LNHDA; CDR2 reads SQIVND (reference sequence). The V gene end was trimmed by 6 bases and the J gene end by 2 bases; junction bases not matched to a gene: 7. This CDR3 has 16 amino acids. The CDR3: CASRGTGGINTGELFF. CDR3 in DNA: TGTGCCAGTAGGGGCACAGGGGGCATTAACACCGGGGAGCTGTTTTTT.

DNA for the CDR3: TGTGCCAGCAGTTGGGCGGGCAGAAGCTCCTACGAGCAGTACTTC. This gives the protein CASSWAGRSSYEQYF. The J gene is TRBJ2-7, the V gene TRBV27; perhaps TRBD2 as D (5 bases). V was shortened by 4 bases and J by 0 bases, with 13 bases between the two germline ends. The CDR3 totals 15 residues. The germline V gene has CDR1 MNHEY and CDR2 SMNVEV (reference sequence).

V and J are TRBV7-9 and TRBJ1-2; tentative D call: TRBD1 (6 bases). This CDR3 contains 16 residues. Trimming removed 1 base from V and 4 bases from J, with 16 bases in between. The germline gives CDR1 SEHNR, CDR2 FQNEAQ (reference sequence). CDR3 sequence: CASSLGETGGGYGYTF. The CDR3 DNA is TGTGCCAGCAGCTTAGGAGAGACGGGGGGCGGCTATGGCTACACCTTC.

The chain joins TRBV7-6 to TRBJ2-1; 10 bases are a match to TRBD2. V was pared by 5 bases and J by 4 bases, with 8 bases of the junction left unmatched. This CDR3 is 16 amino acids long. Per germline, CDR1 SGHVS and CDR2 FNYEAQ. The DNA for the CDR3 is TGTGCCAGCAGCGCCGGAATAGCGGGAGGATACAATGAGCAGTTCTTC. As protein: CASSAGIAGGYNEQFF.

This chain uses TRBV9 with TRBJ1-1; the D gene is possibly TRBD1 (6 bases). Trimming shortened V by 4 bases and J by 7 bases, and 17 bases separated the two germline ends. The CDR3 is made up of 14 amino acids. Germline-derived CDR1 and CDR2 are SGDLS and YYNGEE. The CDR3 DNA follows: TGTGCCAGCAGCCCACAAAAAAGGGGGGGTGAAGCTTTCTTT. This encodes CASSPQKRGGEAFF. Looking up the rest from reference TRBV9 and TRBJ1-1 gives the full variable domain: DSGVTQTPKHLITATGQRVTLRCSPRSGDLSVYWYQQSLDQGLQFLIQYYNGEERAKGNILERFSAQQFPDLHSELNLSSLELGDSALYFCASSPQKRGGEAFFGQGTRLTVV.

The V call is TRBV5-8, the J call TRBJ2-4; 9 bases agree with TRBD2. The CDR3 spans 16 residues. Trimming removed 6 bases from V and 5 bases from J; junction bases left unmatched: 12. The germline CDR1 and CDR2 sequences are SGHTS and YDEGEE. The CDR3 spells CASNIAGVSGENIQYF. The CDR3 DNA reads as TGTGCCAGCAACATAGCGGGAGTAAGTGGGGAAAACATTCAGTACTTC.

V and J are TRBV28 and TRBJ1-5; D ambiguous. The CDR3 sequence is 13 residues long. Trimming removed 6 bases at V and 2 bases at J, with 8 bases between. Germline lookup yields CDR1 MDHEN and CDR2 SYDVKM. In nucleotides, the CDR3 is TGTGCCAGCAGGGTTAGAGGCAATCAGCCCCAGCATTTT. This gives the protein CASRVRGNQPQHF.

This CDR3 reads CATGDTEAFF. In nucleotides, the CDR3 is TGTGCCACAGGGGACACTGAAGCTTTCTTT. This chain uses TRBV10-3 with TRBJ1-1; TRBD1 might be the D (6 bases). The CDR3 length is 10 residues. The V end was cut by 10 bases, the J end by 3 bases, with 6 bases between. Germline CDR1 reads ENHRY; CDR2 reads SYGVKD.

CDR3 loop: CATSRASGNTIYF. The CDR3 DNA reads TGTGCCACCAGCAGAGCTTCGGGAAACACCATATATTTT. This sequence joins TRBV15 and TRBJ1-3, with no clear D. From germline, CDR1 is LNHNV and CDR2 YYDKDF (reference sequence). V was pared by 1 base and J by 4 bases, with 5 bases between. CDR3 length equals 13 residues.

The chain recombines TRBV15 with TRBJ1-2; 9 positions match TRBD1. J lost 4 bases, V lost 8 bases, and 14 bases had no gene match. The CDR3 has 16 amino acids. The germline CDR1 and CDR2 sequences are LNHNV and YYDKDF (reference sequence). Written as DNA, the CDR3 is TGTGCCACCCGACGTGCCCCGGGACAGGGCACCTATGGCTACACCTTC. Its protein product is CATRRAPGQGTYGYTF.

The chain combines TRBV9 with TRBJ2-7; 9 bases line up with TRBD1. This CDR3 comprises 14 residues. Germline V CDR1 and CDR2: SGDLS, YYNGEE. Unmatched junction bases numbered 5, after V lost 3 bases and J lost 4 bases. The CDR3 region has the DNA TGTGCCAGCAGCGGGGCGGACAGGGGTTACGAGCAGTACTTC. Translation gives CASSGADRGYEQYF. The full variable domain, in which reference TRBV9 and TRBJ2-7 provide the parts outside the CDR3, is DSGVTQTPKHLITATGQRVTLRCSPRSGDLSVYWYQQSLDQGLQFLIQYYNGEERAKGNILERFSAQQFPDLHSELNLSSLELGDSALYFCASSGADRGYEQYFGPGTRLTVT.

The V and J genes are TRBV9 and TRBJ2-3; 7 bases line up with TRBD1. In germline, CDR1 is SGDLS, CDR2 YYNGEE. Losses at the gene ends were 7 bases for V and 2 bases for J; bases not matched to a gene: 10. The CDR3 runs to 15 residues. The CDR3 reads CASSPGQGVTDTQYF. CDR3 in DNA: TGTGCCAGCTCCCCCGGGCAGGGGGTCACAGATACGCAGTATTTT.

V usage is TRBV7-9 and J usage is TRBJ2-7; 8 bases are a match to TRBD2. Germline V lookup: CDR1 SEHNR, CDR2 FQNEAQ (reference sequence). The V segment lost 1 base and the J segment 2 bases; nucleotides outside the gene matches: 1. The CDR3 contains 14 residues. This CDR3 is CASSLGLATYEQYF. The CDR3 DNA reads as TGTGCCAGCAGCTTAGGACTAGCGACCTACGAGCAGTACTTC.

The V gene is TRBV9, the J gene TRBJ2-1, with 8 bases fitting TRBD1. V shed 4 bases and J 14 bases; nucleotides not matched to a gene: 5. Per germline, CDR1 SGDLS and CDR2 YYNGEE. This CDR3 comprises 11 residues. The CDR3 is CASSSRQGKFF. Written as DNA, the CDR3 is TGTGCCAGCAGCTCCAGACAGGGGAAGTTCTTC. Based on the CDR3 plus reference TRBV9 and TRBJ2-1, the full variable domain is DSGVTQTPKHLITATGQRVTLRCSPRSGDLSVYWYQQSLDQGLQFLIQYYNGEERAKGNILERFSAQQFPDLHSELNLSSLELGDSALYFCASSSRQGKFFGPGTRLTVL.

This chain joins TRBV9 and TRBJ2-1; D call uncertain. This CDR3 region has 13 residues. V lost 0 bases and J 4 bases, leaving 5 bases between the germline ends. Germline V gives CDR1 SGDLS, CDR2 YYNGEE. CDR3 protein: CASSVEEYNEQFF. CDR3 bases: TGTGCCAGCAGCGTAGAGGAGTACAATGAGCAGTTCTTC.